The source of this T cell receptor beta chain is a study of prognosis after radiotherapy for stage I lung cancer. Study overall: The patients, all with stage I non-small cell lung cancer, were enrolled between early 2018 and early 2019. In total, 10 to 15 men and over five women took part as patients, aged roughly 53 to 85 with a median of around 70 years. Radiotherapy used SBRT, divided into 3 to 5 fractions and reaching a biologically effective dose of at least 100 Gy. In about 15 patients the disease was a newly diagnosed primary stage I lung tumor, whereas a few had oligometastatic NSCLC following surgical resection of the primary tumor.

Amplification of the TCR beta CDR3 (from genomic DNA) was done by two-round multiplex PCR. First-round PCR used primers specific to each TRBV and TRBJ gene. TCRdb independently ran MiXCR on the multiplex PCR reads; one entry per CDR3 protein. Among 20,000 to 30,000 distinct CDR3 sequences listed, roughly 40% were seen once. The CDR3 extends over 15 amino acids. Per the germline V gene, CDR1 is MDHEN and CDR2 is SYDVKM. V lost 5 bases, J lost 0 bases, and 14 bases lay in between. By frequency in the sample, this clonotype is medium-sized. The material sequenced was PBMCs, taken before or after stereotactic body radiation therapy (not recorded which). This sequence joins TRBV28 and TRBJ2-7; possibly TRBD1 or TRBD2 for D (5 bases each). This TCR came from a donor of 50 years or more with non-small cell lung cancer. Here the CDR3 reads CASSMPTGLSYEQYF. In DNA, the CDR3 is TGTGCCAGCAGTATGCCGACGGGGCTCTCCTACGAGCAGTACTTC. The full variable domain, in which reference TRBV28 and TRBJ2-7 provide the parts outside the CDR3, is DVKVTQSSRYLVKRTGEKVFLECVQDMDHENMFWYRQDPGLGLRLIYFSYDVKMKEKGDIPEGYSVSREKKERFSLILESASTNQTSMYLCASSMPTGLSYEQYFGPGTRLTVT.